The entry below describes one TCR beta chain. The CDR3 extends over 15 amino acids. V was shortened by 6 bases and J by 0 bases, with 14 bases between the two germline ends. Germline CDR1 reads MNHEY; CDR2 reads SVGAGI. This sample was included in a study of blood T cell repertoires in COVID-19. Produced via immunoSEQ multiplex PCR; TCRdb's table is partial and in-frame only. This table has about 80,000 clones, 80% to 90% appearing once. The TCR comes from an elderly man with active or convalescent COVID-19. The V and J genes are TRBV6-5 and TRBJ1-1; D unclear. Sequencing used peripheral blood. CDR3: CASRPLSNVNTEAFF. CDR3 bases: TGTGCCAGCAGGCCCTTGAGCAACGTGAACACTGAAGCTTTCTTT.